Sequencing of this TCR beta chain was carried out in a study of blood T cells in healthy people across ages (dated by TCRdb to the mid-2010s). About the full investigation: In model experiments, template switching captured roughly one uniquely barcoded TCR beta cDNA molecule for every two T cells. The study measured age-related changes in TCR beta repertoire diversity using deep sequencing normalized with unique cDNA molecular identifiers. Donors were grouped into four age groups: young (average 16 years), middle-aged (39), aged (around 60) and long-lived (just over 80). To avoid experimental bias, donors of different ages were randomly spread across the sequencing lanes. Two additional independent replicas of 1 million unique cDNA reads from the same blood draw were analyzed for two donors (one aged 18 to 30 and one aged 80 or older).

Library method: 5' RACE. These reads were obtained on an Illumina HiSeq 2500. A second roughly 6 to 11 cycle PCR used a sample-barcoded 5' primer and a J-beta primer mix. Each TCR beta cDNA molecule received a unique molecular identifier from a template-switch 5' adaptor carrying 12 random nucleotides. At least 2.5 million CDR3-containing paired-end reads were obtained from each sample. All of the RNA was converted into first-strand cDNA using the Mint cDNA synthesis kit, with a TRBC-specific oligonucleotide serving as the primer. After uracil-DNA glycosylase treatment, a first 18-cycle PCR used universal primers M1SS and BC2_uni_R on all cDNA. In the source study's methods: For normalization, 1 million high-quality reads were randomly selected from each sample, with every read carrying a distinct molecular identifier. Instead of being binned into consensus sequences, reads that shared molecular identifiers were thrown out. MiTCR, set to a Q25 quality threshold and the strictest error-elimination algorithm, was used for CDR3 identification, clonotype clustering and error correction. A nonparametric unseen species model using Euler transformation provided a lower-bound estimate of total TCR beta diversity. Using fastp trimming at Q25 and MiXCR clonotype assembly, TCRdb reanalyzed the public sequencing data and kept in-frame beta chains. One record per CDR3 amino acid sequence lists the most common genes and DNA. These V and J calls originate from TCRdb's pipeline instead of the authors' own analysis. The sample yields 600,000 to 800,000 distinct CDR3 sequences; more than 45% were counted once. Clones ranked in the top ten supply approximately 15% of the sample.

The donors were about 40 Caucasian individuals from Russia, aged roughly 6 to 95 years, who were systemically healthy. Approximately 10 milliliters of peripheral blood were collected from each donor into EDTA-treated Vacutainer tubes. Ficoll-Paque density-gradient centrifugation was used to isolate PBMCs, with at least 6 million per sample. Total RNA, at least 5 micrograms per sample, was extracted from PBMCs with Trizol reagent. For every donor, flow cytometry on a PBMC aliquot measured the percentage of naive CD45RAhigh/CD27high T cells. The study at large found these results: Observed TCR beta diversity correlated strongly with the percentage of naive T cells measured by flow cytometry. Total diversity estimates from one million sequenced T cells were considered lower bounds and underestimates. The long-lived group showed more naive CD4+ T cells, fewer expanded clones and increased TCR diversity than the aged group, suggesting age selection. Because profiling used bulk unsorted PBMCs, naive and antigen-experienced compartments could not be compared conclusively. Observed TCR beta diversity per million T cells fell roughly linearly with age, and a significant reduction was already apparent by age around 40. Because donor CMV infection status was unknown, age-related changes in expanded clonotypes were potentially confounded.

The count of this clonotype is one. The clone's antigen remains unknown. Per-base quality was not reported, and no clone a single base away is much larger than it. One read alone is a weak basis. The cysteine opens and the phenylalanine closes a CDR3 of 14 amino acids. The read is trimmed to its CDR3 DNA, 42 bases read in frame from base 1. The trim is 4 bases for V and 5 bases for J, with a gap of 14 bases between the germline ends. Via the germline V gene, CDR1 is SGHTA and CDR2 FQGNSA. The clonotype was recovered from a woman aged 80 or over in good health. Input material: blood. The sequence links TRBV7-2 to TRBJ1-2; the D gene remains uncertain. The bases are TGTGCCAGCAGCTACGGACCGGGCCAGTATGGCTACACCTTC. The translation is CASSYGPGQYGYTF.